A single T cell receptor (beta chain) is shown here with its context. Here immunoSEQ multiplex PCR was the method, and the copy in TCRdb shows in-frame clones only, minus some. The table includes about 160,000 clones, about 93% detected once. The record originates from a study of blood T cell repertoires in COVID-19. Between the trimmed V and J ends, which lost 4 bases and 0 bases, there was a span of 15 bases. CDR3 length: 17 amino acids. Germline loops: CDR1 SGHAT, CDR2 FQNNGV. The receptor's source is a woman aged 45-65 years with acute or convalescent COVID-19. V gene TRBV11-2 combines with J gene TRBJ1-4, with D perhaps TRBD1 (5 bases). Sequenced input: peripheral blood. The CDR3 DNA follows: TGTGCCAGCAGCTCGGGACGGGGAGGGGCAACTAATGAAAAACTGTTTTTT. As protein: CASSSGRGGATNEKLFF.